The rows below give T cell receptor beta chains drawn from one sample of a study of cytomegalovirus exposure and HLA in healthy donors. The assay was immunoSEQ multiplex PCR, and TCRdb's table has in-frame clones only and misses some. The sample contains about 360,000 clones, around 86% of which appear only once. Specimen: PBMCs. These receptors came from a woman aged 18-30 years in good health and CMV-seronegative. CDR3s include the opening cysteine and the closing phenylalanine or tryptophan. The order of the fields is clone size, J gene, CDR3 length, V gene, D gene, CDR3 DNA, CDR3 protein. D genes are given only for firm matches. Size is omitted from some rows. Given values are once, few, many or a class for expanded clones.

- | TRBJ1-2 | 15 | TRBV18 | TRBD1 | TGTGCCAGCTCACCACAAGGGACAGAAAACTATGGCTACACCTTC | CASSPQGTENYGYTF
- | TRBJ2-2 | 18 | TRBV15 | - | TGTGCCACCAGCAGAGACAGGGATGTTAACGCGAACACCGGGGAGCTGTTTTTT | CATSRDRDVNANTGELFF
once | TRBJ1-1 | 15 | TRBV30 | TRBD1 | TGTGCCTGGAGCGATCCCCGACAGGGCTACACTGAAGCTTTCTTT | CAWSDPRQGYTEAFF
- | TRBJ1-4 | 14 | TRBV9 | - | TGTGCCAGCAGCTCCTCCGGGGGGTCTGAAAAACTGTTTTTT | CASSSSGGSEKLFF
- | TRBJ2-7 | 15 | TRBV5-1 | TRBD2 | TGCGCCAGCAGCCTACTAGCGGGGGATCTCTACGAGCAGTACTTC | CASSLLAGDLYEQYF
- | TRBJ1-1 | 11 | TRBV29-1 | - | TGCAGCGCCCGTGAGGGCGCTGAAGCTTTCTTT | CSAREGAEAFF
- | TRBJ1-5 | 14 | TRBV29-1 | - | TGCAGCGTTGCGGAGGGATCTGTGGATCAGCCCCAGCATTTT | CSVAEGSVDQPQHF
- | TRBJ2-3 | 15 | TRBV4-1 | - | TGCGCCAGCAGCCAAGCTCGCGGGGGCACAGATACGCAGTATTTT | CASSQARGGTDTQYF
- | TRBJ2-1 | 16 | TRBV6-5 | TRBD2 | TGTGCCAGCAGTTACGGGAGCGGGGGGGCAAACAATGAGCAGTTCTTC | CASSYGSGGANNEQFF
- | TRBJ2-1 | 13 | TRBV25-1 | - | TGTGCCGCTTCGGGTGTGGGCTACAATGAGCAGTTCTTC | CAASGVGYNEQFF
- | TRBJ2-7 | 14 | TRBV11-2 | TRBD1 | TGTGCCAGCAGCGCAAGACAGGGCCCCTACGAGCAGTACTTC | CASSARQGPYEQYF
- | TRBJ2-1 | 17 | TRBV4-2 | - | TGTGCCAGCAGCCACACTGGGCTCGACATTTCCTACAATGAGCAGTTCTTC | CASSHTGLDISYNEQFF
- | TRBJ2-3 | 12 | TRBV6-1 | - | TGTGCCAGCAGCGGGGACTGGGGTCAGCAGTATTTT | CASSGDWGQQYF
few | TRBJ1-2 | 14 | TRBV28 | - | TGTGCCAGCAGTATCCGAAGCAGGGGTATGAGCTACACCTTC | CASSIRSRGMSYTF
- | TRBJ2-2 | 17 | TRBV5-4 | - | TGTGCCAGCAGCCCCGGACTCGGCGGGACGAACACCGGGGAGCTGTTTTTT | CASSPGLGGTNTGELFF
few | TRBJ1-5 | 13 | TRBV2 | - | TGTGCCAGCAGTGGACGGGGCAATCAGCCCCAGCATTTT | CASSGRGNQPQHF
- | TRBJ1-2 | 14 | TRBV5-4 | - | TGTGCCAGCAGCGCCTGGGGGGGCCCCTATGGCTACACCTTC | CASSAWGGPYGYTF
- | TRBJ2-3 | 18 | TRBV27 | TRBD2 | TGTGCCAGCAGTCAACTCCTAGCGGGGGGGCCCCGGTCAGATACGCAGTATTTT | CASSQLLAGGPRSDTQYF
few | TRBJ1-2 | 13 | TRBV30 | - | TGTGCCTCTAAAGGGGGGGGAGGCTATGGCTACACCTTC | CASKGGGGYGYTF
- | TRBJ1-4 | 17 | TRBV28 | TRBD1 | TGTGCCAGCAGTTTTTCACAGGGGGATGAAACTAATGAAAAACTGTTTTTT | CASSFSQGDETNEKLFF
- | TRBJ2-7 | 14 | TRBV29-1 | TRBD2 | TGCAGCGTTGATACTAGCGGGAGAGGTGGCGAGCAGTACTTC | CSVDTSGRGGEQYF
few | TRBJ1-1 | 15 | TRBV30 | - | TGTGCCTGGAGTGTACTAGCCGCTATGAACACTGAAGCTTTCTTT | CAWSVLAAMNTEAFF
- | TRBJ2-4 | 18 | TRBV5-6 | TRBD1 | TGTGCCAGCAGTTCCCGGGACAGGGGACACCTTACCAAAAACATTCAGTACTTC | CASSSRDRGHLTKNIQYF
- | TRBJ2-7 | 14 | TRBV28 | TRBD2 | TGTGCCAGCAGGGTAGCGGGACGTCGGGACGAGCAGTACTTC | CASRVAGRRDEQYF
- | TRBJ1-1 | 11 | TRBV27 | - | TGTGCCATCCCGAGCGGAACTGAAGCTTTCTTT | CAIPSGTEAFF
- | TRBJ1-3 | 13 | TRBV30 | TRBD1 | TGTGCCTGCCAGGACAGGGTTCCGGACACCATATATTTT | CACQDRVPDTIYF
- | TRBJ2-3 | 13 | TRBV28 | TRBD1 | TGTGCCAGCCGACAGGGTCTAACAGATACGCAGTATTTT | CASRQGLTDTQYF
- | TRBJ2-3 | 15 | TRBV4-1 | TRBD2 | TGCGCCAGCAGCTGGCGGGGGGACGGCACAGATACGCAGTATTTT | CASSWRGDGTDTQYF
- | TRBJ2-1 | 17 | TRBV4-2 | TRBD2 | TGTGCCAGCAGCGCGGGGCACCGACTAGCGGGAGACACTGAGCAGTTCTTC | CASSAGHRLAGDTEQFF
- | TRBJ2-2 | 15 | TRBV27 | - | TGTGCCAGCAGTATCCGGGACTCGAGCACCGGGGAGCTGTTTTTT | CASSIRDSSTGELFF
- | TRBJ2-5 | 18 | TRBV15 | TRBD2 | TGTGCCACCAGCAGACTAGCGGGAGGGCCCTCGGGGCAAGAGACCCAGTACTTC | CATSRLAGGPSGQETQYF